These 2 T cell receptor beta chains came from one sample sequenced in a study of blood T cells in healthy people across ages. With a J-beta primer mix and a sample-barcoded 5' primer, a second PCR ran about 6 to 11 cycles. TCRdb analysed the 5' RACE reads with MiXCR anew, one entry per CDR3 protein. The data contain 650,000 to 1,000,000 distinct CDR3 sequences, roughly 35% of them singletons. Sequenced material: blood. Source of these receptors: a man between 18 and 35 years old in good health.

V is TRBV11-1 and J is TRBJ2-4; D not resolved. V was trimmed by 1 base and J by 13 bases, leaving 11 bases between them. There are 12 residues in the CDR3. CDR1 and CDR2 (germline): SGHAT, FQDESV (reference sequence). The CDR3, as DNA: TGTGCCAGCAGCTTAGTAATCAATGAGCAGTACTTC. This sequence encodes CASSLVINEQYF. Variable domain in full (rest from reference TRBV11-1 and TRBJ2-4): EAEVAQSPRYKITEKSQAVAFWCDPISGHATLYWYRQILGQGPELLVQFQDESVVDDSQLPKDRFSAERLKGVDSTLKIQPAELGDSAMYLCASSLVINEQYFGAGTRLSVL.

The chain couples TRBV7-8 to TRBJ2-3; weak D call: TRBD2 (5 bases). The CDR3 consists of 15 residues. The V end was cut by 1 base, the J end by 5 bases, with 13 bases between. Per germline, CDR1 SGHVS and CDR2 FQNEAQ. The CDR3 nucleotides are TGTGCCAGCAGCTTAGGAGGGCTCCCGGGAGATACGCAGTATTTT. Translating it yields CASSLGGLPGDTQYF. The entire variable domain, with the rest obtained from reference TRBV7-8 and TRBJ2-3, is as follows: GAGVSQSPRYKVAKRGQDVALRCDPISGHVSLFWYQQALGQGPEFLTYFQNEAQLDKSGLPSDRFFAERPEGSVSTLKIQRTQQEDSAVYLCASSLGGLPGDTQYFGPGTRLTVL.